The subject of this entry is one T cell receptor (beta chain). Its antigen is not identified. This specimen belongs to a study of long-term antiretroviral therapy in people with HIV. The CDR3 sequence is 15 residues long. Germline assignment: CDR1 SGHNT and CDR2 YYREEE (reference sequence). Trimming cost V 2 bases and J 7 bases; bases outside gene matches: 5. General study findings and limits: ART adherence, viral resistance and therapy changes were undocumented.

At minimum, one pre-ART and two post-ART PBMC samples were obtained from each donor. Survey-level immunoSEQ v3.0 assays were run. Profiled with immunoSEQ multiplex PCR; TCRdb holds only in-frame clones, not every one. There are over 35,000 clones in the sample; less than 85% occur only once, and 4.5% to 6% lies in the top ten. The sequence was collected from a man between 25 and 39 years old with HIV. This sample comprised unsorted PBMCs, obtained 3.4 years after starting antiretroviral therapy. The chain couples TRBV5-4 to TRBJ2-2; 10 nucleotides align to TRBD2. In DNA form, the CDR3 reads TGTGCCAGCAGCTTAACTAGCGGGAAAGGCGGGGAGCTGTTTTTT. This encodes CASSLTSGKGGELFF.